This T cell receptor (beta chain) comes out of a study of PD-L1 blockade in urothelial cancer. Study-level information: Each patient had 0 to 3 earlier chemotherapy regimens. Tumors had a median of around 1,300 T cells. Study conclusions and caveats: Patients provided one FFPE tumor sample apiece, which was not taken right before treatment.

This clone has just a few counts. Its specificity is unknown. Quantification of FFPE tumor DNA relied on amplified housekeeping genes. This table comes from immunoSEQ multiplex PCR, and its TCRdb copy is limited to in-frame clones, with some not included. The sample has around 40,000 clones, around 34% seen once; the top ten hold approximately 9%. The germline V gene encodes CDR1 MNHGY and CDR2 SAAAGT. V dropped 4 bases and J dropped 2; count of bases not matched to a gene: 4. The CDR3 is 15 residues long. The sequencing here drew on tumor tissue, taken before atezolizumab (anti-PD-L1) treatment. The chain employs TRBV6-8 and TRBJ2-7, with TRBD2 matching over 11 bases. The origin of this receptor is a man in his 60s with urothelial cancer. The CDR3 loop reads CASSSTSGITYEQYF. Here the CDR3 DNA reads TGTGCCAGCAGTTCGACTAGCGGGATCACCTACGAGCAGTACTTC.